Each of the 16 T cell receptor beta chains below was sequenced from the same sample in a study of blood T cell repertoires in COVID-19. The table came from immunoSEQ multiplex PCR; TCRdb's copy has only in-frame clones and leaves some out. The sample holds about 56,000 clones; about 90% are singletons and the top ten take about 18%. The sample comprised peripheral blood. Source of these receptors: a human donor in a cohort sampled during active COVID-19.

The genes are TRBV29-1 and TRBJ2-2, with unresolved D. The CDR3 extends over 14 amino acids. V lost 0 bases and J lost 5, with 10 bases in between. Germline V gives CDR1 SQVTM, CDR2 ANQGSEA. For the CDR3, the DNA is TGCAGCGTTGAAGAGGGCCTGGGTACCGGGGAGCTGTTTTTT. Translated: CSVEEGLGTGELFF.

The CDR3 reads CASSTRNDRGRFYNSPLHF. The CDR3 DNA reads as TGTGCCAGCAGCACCCGGAACGACAGGGGCAGATTCTATAATTCACCCCTCCACTTT. This chain links TRBV21-1 with TRBJ1-6; TRBD1 reflects the table's D call only, with no check against the DNA. TRBV21-1 is termed a pseudogene. This CDR3 has 19 residues.

This chain connects TRBV10-2 to TRBJ2-3; the match to TRBD1 covers 7 bases. In germline, CDR1 is WSHSY, CDR2 SAAADI. This CDR3 has 15 residues. J gave up 1 base and V 3 bases, and 4 bases lay outside the gene matches. The CDR3, as DNA: TGCGCCAGCAGTGATAACAGGGGAGGCACAGATACGCAGTATTTT. As protein: CASSDNRGGTDTQYF.

The chain has TRBV19 and TRBJ1-2; D ambiguous. V was cut by 9 bases and J by 4 bases, with 15 bases left in between. This CDR3 has 13 residues. Germline CDR1 and CDR2: LNHDA and SQIVND (reference sequence). Here the CDR3 DNA reads TGTGCCAGCTCGAGGGTCGAACGCTATGGCTACACCTTC. Translated, it gives CASSRVERYGYTF.

The V call is TRBV5-6, the J call TRBJ1-1; D remains unclear. V was trimmed by 3 bases and J by 8 bases, leaving 11 bases between them. Germline-derived CDR1 and CDR2 are SGHDT and YYEEEE. The CDR3 is 12 residues long. Here the CDR3 reads CASSYRIQEAFF. For the CDR3, the DNA is TGTGCCAGCAGCTATAGGATACAGGAAGCTTTCTTT.

The rearrangement links TRBV6-2 or TRBV6-3 to TRBJ2-3; 8 bases agree with TRBD2. The germline V gene has CDR1 MNHEY and CDR2 SVGEGT. V dropped 6 bases and J dropped 5; count of bases not matched to a gene: 13. The CDR3 is made up of 16 amino acids. CDR3 loop: CASSKSPSGGKDTQYF. In DNA, the CDR3 is TGTGCCAGCAGCAAATCACCCAGCGGGGGTAAAGATACGCAGTATTTT.

The chain is built from TRBV4-3 and TRBJ2-1, with TRBD2 matching over 7 bases. J was trimmed by 5 bases and V by 0 bases; bases with no gene match: 4. The CDR3 has 15 residues. Germline lookup yields CDR1 LGHNA and CDR2 YSLEER. In nucleotides, the CDR3 is TGCGCCAGCAGCCAAGATTGGCTAGCGGACAATGAGCAGTTCTTC. Its protein product is CASSQDWLADNEQFF.

This chain links TRBV30 with TRBJ2-5, with 8 positions matching TRBD2. The V and J ends lost 0 bases and 4 bases, in that order; junction bases with no gene match: 4. This CDR3 spans 14 amino acids. Germline V gives CDR1 GTSNPN, CDR2 SVGIG (reference sequence). The CDR3 is CAWSVRGGRETQYF. CDR3 coding DNA: TGTGCCTGGAGTGTACGGGGGGGGAGAGAGACCCAGTACTTC.

The rearrangement joins TRBV2 to TRBJ2-5, with 9 nucleotides matching TRBD2. CDR1 and CDR2 (germline): SNHLY, FYNNEI. V shed 11 bases and J 7 bases; nucleotides not matched to a gene: 17. The CDR3 loop spans 15 amino acids. CDR3 in DNA: TGTGCCGGAGGGGTAGCGGGGGCTCTAAGAGGGACCCAGTACTTC. Residues: CAGGVAGALRGTQYF.

Remarks on this clone: At one end, the junction sequence differs from germline, possibly due to a read error. The chain recombines TRBV27 with TRBJ2-3, with 8 bases matching TRBD1. Germline-derived CDR1 and CDR2 are MNHEY and SMNVEV (reference sequence). This CDR3 has 13 amino acids. The CDR3 DNA reads TGTGCCAGCAGTCCTTACGGGACAGGTACGCAGTATTTT. This gives the protein CASSPYGTGTQYF.

DNA of the CDR3: TGTGCCAGCAGTGAAGGAACAGTCGAGCAGTACTTC. Amino acids: CASSEGTVEQYF. The chain carries TRBV6-1 and TRBJ2-7; D is ambiguous. CDR3 length: 12 residues. V lost 1 base and J lost 6, with 7 bases in between. CDR1 and CDR2 from the germline V gene are MNHNS and SASEGT.

This clone showed up just a few times. The rearrangement links TRBV27 to TRBJ1-5; the match to TRBD1 covers 8 bases. The CDR3 loop spans 15 amino acids. J gave up 4 bases and V 5 bases, and 7 bases lay outside the gene matches. CDR1 is MNHEY, CDR2 SMNVEV, per germline (reference sequence). CDR3 residues: CASSLRQGWNQPQHF. For the CDR3, the DNA is TGTGCCAGCAGTCTCAGACAGGGGTGGAATCAGCCCCAGCATTTT.

This clone was observed a handful of times. The chain has TRBV7-9 and TRBJ1-1; 7 bases are shared with TRBD1. The length of the CDR3 is 15 residues. Trimming removed 5 bases from V and 4 bases from J; junction bases left unmatched: 10. Germline lookup yields CDR1 SEHNR and CDR2 FQNEAQ (reference sequence). The CDR3 protein is CASSVRDSWGTEAFF. CDR3 sequence (DNA): TGTGCCAGCAGCGTCAGGGACAGCTGGGGCACTGAAGCTTTCTTT.

V is TRBV10-1 and J is TRBJ2-7; 9 positions agree with TRBD1. The V segment lost 1 base and the J segment 7 bases; nucleotides outside the gene matches: 5. The CDR3 spans 14 residues. Germline CDR1 reads WNHNN; CDR2 reads SYGVQD (reference sequence). The CDR3 nucleotides are TGCGCCAGCAGTGAGTTCGACAGGGGGGGGGAGCAGTACTTC. It yields the protein CASSEFDRGGEQYF.

The chain links TRBV28 to TRBJ2-7, with 8 bases that match TRBD2. The J segment lost 5 bases and the V segment lost 6 bases, leaving 6 bases of the junction unmatched. The CDR3 runs to 13 residues. CDR1 and CDR2 from the germline V gene are MDHEN and SYDVKM. The CDR3 DNA follows: TGTGCCAGCAGCGGGGGGGCTATGGACGAGCAGTACTTC. Translation gives CASSGGAMDEQYF.

The chain has TRBV27 and TRBJ2-3; 12 nucleotides line up with TRBD2. Losses at the gene ends were 8 bases for V and 2 bases for J; bases not matched to a gene: 11. This CDR3 comprises 17 residues. CDR1 and CDR2 from the germline V gene are MNHEY and SMNVEV (reference sequence). The CDR3 sequence: CASHLAGGPSTTDTQYF. The CDR3 DNA is TGTGCCAGCCATCTAGCGGGGGGGCCGAGTACCACAGATACGCAGTATTTT.